This entry concerns a single T cell receptor beta chain. The data were obtained in a study of blood T cell repertoires in COVID-19. For the study at large: Acute-phase and convalescent COVID-19 samples originated in the United States, Italy and Spain. PBMCs, B-cell-depleted T cells, or T cells provided the cDNA or gDNA that made up the material.

In the original workflow: Amplification from reference gene primers served as the basis for estimated nucleated cell counts. Some clones are missing from TCRdb's copy, which holds only in-frame ones; the method was immunoSEQ multiplex PCR. For V, J and clone size, that table is used; D and trimming come from the DNA. This sample has a few hundred thousand clones, with more than 70% found just once. Germline CDR1 is KGHSH and CDR2 is LQKENI. V gave up 3 bases and J gave up 2 bases; unmatched junction bases: 4. This CDR3 region has 15 residues. This clonotype was obtained from a young man who had recovered from COVID-19. The genes are TRBV18 and TRBJ2-7; 10 nucleotides match TRBD1. Input material: peripheral blood. CDR3 protein: CASSPQGQGAYEQYF. The CDR3 bases are TGTGCCAGCTCACCGCAAGGACAGGGGGCCTACGAGCAGTACTTC.